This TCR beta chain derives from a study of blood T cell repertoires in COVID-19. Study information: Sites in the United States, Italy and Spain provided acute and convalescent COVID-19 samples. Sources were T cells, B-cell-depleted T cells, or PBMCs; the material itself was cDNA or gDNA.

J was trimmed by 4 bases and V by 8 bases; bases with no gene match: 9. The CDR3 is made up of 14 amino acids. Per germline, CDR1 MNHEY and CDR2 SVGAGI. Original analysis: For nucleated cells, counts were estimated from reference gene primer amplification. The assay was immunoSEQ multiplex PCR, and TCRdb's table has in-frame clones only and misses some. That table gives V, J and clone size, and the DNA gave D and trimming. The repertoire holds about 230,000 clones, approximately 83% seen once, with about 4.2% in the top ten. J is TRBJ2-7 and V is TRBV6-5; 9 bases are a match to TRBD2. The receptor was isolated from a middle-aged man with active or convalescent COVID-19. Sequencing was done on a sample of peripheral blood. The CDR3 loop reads CASRRGGAGYEQYF. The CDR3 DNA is TGTGCCAGCCGGCGCGGGGGGGCCGGGTACGAGCAGTACTTC.